This T cell receptor beta chain was profiled in a study of T cell repertoires in cytomegalovirus infection. The overall study: CMV infection and matching HLA type were both indicated by public TCR beta signatures. General study findings and limits: The study found HLA-C-restricted CMV-specific TCR beta clonotypes dominating the ex vivo response. Of the TCR beta families, the public ones yielded a cumulative frequency that identified carriers of CMV plus the relevant HLA.

This CDR3 is built from 15 residues. Germline-derived CDR1 and CDR2 are SGHVS and FNYEAQ. In TCRdb, the reads were re-called with MiXCR into one record per CDR3 protein. The sample includes about 920,000 distinct CDR3 sequences, less than 35% seen only once; the top ten take around an eighth. About this clonotype: Its antigen is as yet unknown. Its ends do not fully match the called genes, so a read error is possible.

The source is a human donor in good health (CMV status not recorded). Some clones in this sample may be carry-over from other donors' samples. This chain uses TRBV7-6 with TRBJ2-5, with D possibly being TRBD1 or TRBD2 (7 bases each). This specimen consisted of cultured CD8+ T cells from PBMCs, obtained from culture after CMV antigen stimulation. CDR3 loop: CASSFRGGYQETQYF. In nucleotides, the CDR3 is TGTGCTAGCAGCTTCAGGGGGGGGTACCAAGAGACCCAGTACTTC.